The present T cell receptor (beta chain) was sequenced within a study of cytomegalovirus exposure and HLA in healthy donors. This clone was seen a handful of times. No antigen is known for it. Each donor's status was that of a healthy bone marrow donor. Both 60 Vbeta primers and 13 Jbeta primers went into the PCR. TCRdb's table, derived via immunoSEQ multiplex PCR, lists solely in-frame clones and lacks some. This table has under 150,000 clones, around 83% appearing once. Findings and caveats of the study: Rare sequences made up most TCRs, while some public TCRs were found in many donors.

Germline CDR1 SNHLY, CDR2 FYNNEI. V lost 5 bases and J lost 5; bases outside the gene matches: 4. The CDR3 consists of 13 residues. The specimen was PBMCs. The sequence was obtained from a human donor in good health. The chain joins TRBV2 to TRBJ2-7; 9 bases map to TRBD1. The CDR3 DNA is TGTGCCAGCAGTTACAGGGGGCAAAACGAGCAGTACTTC. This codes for CASSYRGQNEQYF.